This T cell receptor beta chain was captured in a study of OX40 agonist ivuxolimab in advanced cancers. The overall study: Partial responses were achieved by three patients, of whom one had hepatocellular carcinoma and two had cutaneous melanoma. Study findings and constraints: People who partly responded at 0.1-3.0 mg/kg had some of the least clonal expansion seen.

J gave up 4 bases and V 5 bases, and 3 bases lay outside the gene matches. In germline, CDR1 is SGHTA, CDR2 FQGNSA. This CDR3 has 14 amino acids. With respect to this clone: Its specificity is unknown.

TCRdb's copy holds only in-frame clones and misses some; the assay was immunoSEQ multiplex PCR. The data show under 45,000 clones, around four fifths seen once. V usage is TRBV7-2 and J usage is TRBJ2-5, with 11 bases fitting TRBD2. The receptor was derived from an adult with an advanced solid tumor such as melanoma, head and neck, liver or kidney cancer. This specimen was CD4+ or CD8+ T cells sorted from blood, taken in a trial of the OX40 agonist ivuxolimab. This CDR3 is CASSLGLAGETQYF. The CDR3 region has the DNA TGTGCCAGCAGCCTTGGACTAGCGGGAGAGACCCAGTACTTC.